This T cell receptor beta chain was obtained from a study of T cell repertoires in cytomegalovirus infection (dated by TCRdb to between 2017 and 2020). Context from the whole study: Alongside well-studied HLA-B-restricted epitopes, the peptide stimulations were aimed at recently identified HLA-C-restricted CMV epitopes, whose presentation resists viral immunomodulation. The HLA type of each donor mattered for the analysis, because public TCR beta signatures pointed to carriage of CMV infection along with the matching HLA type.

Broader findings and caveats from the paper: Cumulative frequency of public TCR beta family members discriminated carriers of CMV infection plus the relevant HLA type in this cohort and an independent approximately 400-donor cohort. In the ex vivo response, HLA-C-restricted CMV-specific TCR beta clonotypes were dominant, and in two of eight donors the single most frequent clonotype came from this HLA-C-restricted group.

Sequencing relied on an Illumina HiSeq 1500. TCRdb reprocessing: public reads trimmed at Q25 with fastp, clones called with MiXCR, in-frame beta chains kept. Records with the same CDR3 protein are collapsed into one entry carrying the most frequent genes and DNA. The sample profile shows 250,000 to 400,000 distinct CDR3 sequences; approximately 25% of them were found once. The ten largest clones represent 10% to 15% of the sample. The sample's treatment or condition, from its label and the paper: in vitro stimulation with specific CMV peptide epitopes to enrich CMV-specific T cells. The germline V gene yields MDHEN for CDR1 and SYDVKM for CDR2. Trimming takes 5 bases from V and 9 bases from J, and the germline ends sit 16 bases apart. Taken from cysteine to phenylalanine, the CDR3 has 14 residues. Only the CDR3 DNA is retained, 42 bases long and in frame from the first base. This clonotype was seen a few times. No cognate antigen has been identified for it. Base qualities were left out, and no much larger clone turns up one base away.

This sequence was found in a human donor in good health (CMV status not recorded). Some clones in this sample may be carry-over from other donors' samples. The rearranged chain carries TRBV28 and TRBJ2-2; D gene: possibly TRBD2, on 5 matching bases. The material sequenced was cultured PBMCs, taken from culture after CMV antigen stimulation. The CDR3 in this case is CASSPRLPGRELFF. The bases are TGTGCCAGCAGTCCCCGACTACCCGGGCGGGAGCTGTTTTTT. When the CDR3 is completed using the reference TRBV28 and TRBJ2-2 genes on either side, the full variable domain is DVKVTQSSRYLVKRTGEKVFLECVQDMDHENMFWYRQDPGLGLRLIYFSYDVKMKEKGDIPEGYSVSREKKERFSLILESASTNQTSMYLCASSPRLPGRELFFGEGSRLTVL.